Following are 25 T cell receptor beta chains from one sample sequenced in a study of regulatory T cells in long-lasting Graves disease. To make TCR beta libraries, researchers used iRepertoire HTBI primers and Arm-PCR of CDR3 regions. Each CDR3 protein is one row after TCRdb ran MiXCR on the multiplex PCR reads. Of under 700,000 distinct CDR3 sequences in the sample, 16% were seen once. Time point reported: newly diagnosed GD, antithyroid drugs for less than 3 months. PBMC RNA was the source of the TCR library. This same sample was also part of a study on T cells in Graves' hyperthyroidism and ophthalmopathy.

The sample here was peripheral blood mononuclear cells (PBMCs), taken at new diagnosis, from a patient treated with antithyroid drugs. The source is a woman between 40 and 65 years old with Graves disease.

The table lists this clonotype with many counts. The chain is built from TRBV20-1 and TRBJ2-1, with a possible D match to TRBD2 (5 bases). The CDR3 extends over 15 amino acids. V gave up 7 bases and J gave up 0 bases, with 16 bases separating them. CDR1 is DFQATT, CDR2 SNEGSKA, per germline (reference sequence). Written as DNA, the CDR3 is TGCAGTGAACGCCCCAGCGGTTCCTCCTACAATGAGCAGTTCTTC. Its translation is CSERPSGSSYNEQFF.

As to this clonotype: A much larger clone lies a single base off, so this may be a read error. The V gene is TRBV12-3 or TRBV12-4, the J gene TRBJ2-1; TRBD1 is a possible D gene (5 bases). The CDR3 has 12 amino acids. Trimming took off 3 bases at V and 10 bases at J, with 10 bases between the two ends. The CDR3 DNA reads TGTGCCAGCAGTTTTAGGGGCTACGAGCAGTTCTTC. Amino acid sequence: CASSFRGYEQFF.

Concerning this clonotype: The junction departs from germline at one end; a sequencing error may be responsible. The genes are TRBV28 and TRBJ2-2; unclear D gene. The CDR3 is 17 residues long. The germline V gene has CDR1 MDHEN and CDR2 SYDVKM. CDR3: CASSPPPYLGNAGELFF. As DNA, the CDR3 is TGTGCCAGCAGCCCGCCGCCTTACTTAGGGAACGCCGGGGAGCTGTTTTTT.

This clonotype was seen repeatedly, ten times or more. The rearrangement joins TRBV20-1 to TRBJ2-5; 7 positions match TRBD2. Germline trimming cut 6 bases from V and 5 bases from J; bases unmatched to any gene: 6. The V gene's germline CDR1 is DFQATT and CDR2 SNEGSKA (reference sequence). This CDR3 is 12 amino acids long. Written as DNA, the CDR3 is TGCAGTGCACCGACTAGCTCGGAGACCCAGTACTTC. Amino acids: CSAPTSSETQYF.

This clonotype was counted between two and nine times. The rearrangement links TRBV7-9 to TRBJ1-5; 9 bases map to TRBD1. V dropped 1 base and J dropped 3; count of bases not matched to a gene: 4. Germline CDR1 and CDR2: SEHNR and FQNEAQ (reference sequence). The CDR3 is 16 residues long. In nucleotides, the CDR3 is TGTGCCAGCAGCTTAGGAACAGGGGGCTACAATCAGCCCCAGCATTTT. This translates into CASSLGTGGYNQPQHF.

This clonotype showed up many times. This CDR3 reads CASSLGLGTDTQYF. DNA of the CDR3: TGTGCCAGCAGCTTAGGTCTGGGCACAGATACGCAGTATTTT. J is TRBJ2-3 and V is TRBV27, with no clear D. The V end was cut by 6 bases, the J end by 1 base, with 11 bases between. The CDR3 sequence is 14 residues long. Germline CDR1 is MNHEY and CDR2 is SMNVEV (reference sequence).

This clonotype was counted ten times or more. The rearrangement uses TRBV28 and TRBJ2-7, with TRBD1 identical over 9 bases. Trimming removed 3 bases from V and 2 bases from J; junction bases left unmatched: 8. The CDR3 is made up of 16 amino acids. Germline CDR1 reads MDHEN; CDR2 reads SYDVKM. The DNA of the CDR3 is TGTGCCAGCAGTTTCCACCGGGACAGGGCCACCTACGAGCAGTACTTC. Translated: CASSFHRDRATYEQYF.

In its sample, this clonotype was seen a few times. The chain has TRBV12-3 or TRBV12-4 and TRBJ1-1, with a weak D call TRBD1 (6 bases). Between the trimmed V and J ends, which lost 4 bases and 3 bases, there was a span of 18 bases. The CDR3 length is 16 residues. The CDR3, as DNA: TGTGCCAGCAGTTGGGACACCCCCGGCCGGGACACTGAAGCTTTCTTT. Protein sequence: CASSWDTPGRDTEAFF.

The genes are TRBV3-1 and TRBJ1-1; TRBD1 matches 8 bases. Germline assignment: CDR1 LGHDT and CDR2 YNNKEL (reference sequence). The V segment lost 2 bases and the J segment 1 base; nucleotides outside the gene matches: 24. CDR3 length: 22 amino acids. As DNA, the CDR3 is TGTGCCAGCAGCCAATCTCTGCCCCTCGACCCCCGGGACAGGCGACAGAACACTGAAGCTTTCTTT. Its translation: CASSQSLPLDPRDRRQNTEAFF.

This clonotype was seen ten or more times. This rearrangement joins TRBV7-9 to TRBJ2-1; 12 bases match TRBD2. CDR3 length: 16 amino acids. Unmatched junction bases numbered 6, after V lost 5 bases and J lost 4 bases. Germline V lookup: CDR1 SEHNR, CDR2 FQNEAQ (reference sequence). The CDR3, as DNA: TGTGCCAGCAGCCCTAGCGGGGGGGCCCGGTACAATGAGCAGTTCTTC. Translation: CASSPSGGARYNEQFF.

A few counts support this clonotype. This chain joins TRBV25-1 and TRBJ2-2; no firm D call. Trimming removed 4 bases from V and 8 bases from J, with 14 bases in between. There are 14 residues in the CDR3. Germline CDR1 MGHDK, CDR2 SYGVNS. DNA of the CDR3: TGTGCCAGCAGTGGGGGAATTAGCCTAGGGGAGCTGTTTTTT. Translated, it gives CASSGGISLGELFF.

CDR3 sequence: CASRLAANTGELFF. CDR3 sequence (DNA): TGCGCCAGCAGACTAGCGGCTAACACCGGGGAGCTGTTTTTT. The rearrangement links TRBV10-1 to TRBJ2-2, with 8 bases lining up with TRBD2. The CDR3 spans 14 residues. V lost 6 bases to trimming and J lost 2 bases; unmatched junction nucleotides: 2. The germline V gene has CDR1 WNHNN and CDR2 SYGVQD (reference sequence).

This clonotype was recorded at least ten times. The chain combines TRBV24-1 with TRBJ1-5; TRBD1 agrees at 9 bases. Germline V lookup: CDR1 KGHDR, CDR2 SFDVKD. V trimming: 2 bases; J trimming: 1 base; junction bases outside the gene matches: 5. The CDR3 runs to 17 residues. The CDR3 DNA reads TGTGCCACCAGTGATTCGCAAGACAGGGGGAGCAATCAGCCCCAGCATTTT. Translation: CATSDSQDRGSNQPQHF.

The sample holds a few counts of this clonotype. The CDR3 region has the DNA TGTGCCAGCATTAGGGCAGGGGGTCTCTACAATGAGCAGTTCTTC. Amino acid sequence: CASIRAGGLYNEQFF. J is TRBJ2-1 and V is TRBV27; 7 nucleotides agree with TRBD1. V dropped 7 bases and J dropped 3; count of bases not matched to a gene: 9. CDR1 is MNHEY and CDR2 is SMNVEV in the germline V gene (reference sequence). The CDR3 has 15 amino acids.

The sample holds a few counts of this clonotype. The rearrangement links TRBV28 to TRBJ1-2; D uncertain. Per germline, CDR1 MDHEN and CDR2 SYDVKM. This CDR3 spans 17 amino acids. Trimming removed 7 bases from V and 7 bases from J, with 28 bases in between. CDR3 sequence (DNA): TGTGCCAGCACCCATATGAAAACCGGTGCAGGTCTGGGTGGCTACACCTTC. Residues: CASTHMKTGAGLGGYTF.

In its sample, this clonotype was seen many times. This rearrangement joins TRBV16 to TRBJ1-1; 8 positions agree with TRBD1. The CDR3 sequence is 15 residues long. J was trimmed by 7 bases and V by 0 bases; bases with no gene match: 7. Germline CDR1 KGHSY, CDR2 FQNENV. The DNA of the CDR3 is TGTGCCAGCAGCCAATCGTTGCAGGGGGCCTTTGAAGCTTTCTTT. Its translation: CASSQSLQGAFEAFF.

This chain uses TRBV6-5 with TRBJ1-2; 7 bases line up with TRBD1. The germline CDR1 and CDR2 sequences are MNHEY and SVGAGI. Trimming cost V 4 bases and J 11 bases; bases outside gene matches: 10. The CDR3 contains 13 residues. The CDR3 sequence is CASSSPGQEEYTF. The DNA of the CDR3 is TGTGCCAGCAGTTCCCCCGGACAGGAGGAGTACACCTTC.

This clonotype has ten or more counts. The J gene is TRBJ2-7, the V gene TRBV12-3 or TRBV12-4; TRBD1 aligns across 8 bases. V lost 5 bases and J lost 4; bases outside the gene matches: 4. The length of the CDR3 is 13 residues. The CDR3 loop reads CASSPRGQYEQYF. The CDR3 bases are TGTGCCAGCAGTCCCAGGGGGCAGTACGAGCAGTACTTC.

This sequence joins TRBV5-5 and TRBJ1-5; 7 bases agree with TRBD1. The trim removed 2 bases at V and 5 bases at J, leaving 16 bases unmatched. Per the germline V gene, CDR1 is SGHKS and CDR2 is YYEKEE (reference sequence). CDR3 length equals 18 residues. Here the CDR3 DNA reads TGTGCCAGCAGCTTACGCGGAGACAGGGTTGTTGGTTATCAGCCCCAGCATTTT. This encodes CASSLRGDRVVGYQPQHF.

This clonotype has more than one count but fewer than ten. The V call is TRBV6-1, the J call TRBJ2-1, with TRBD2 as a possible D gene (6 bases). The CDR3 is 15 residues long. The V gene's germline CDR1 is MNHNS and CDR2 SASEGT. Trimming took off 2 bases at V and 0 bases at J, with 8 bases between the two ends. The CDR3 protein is CASSERDSSYNEQFF. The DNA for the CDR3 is TGTGCCAGCAGTGAACGGGACTCCTCCTACAATGAGCAGTTCTTC.

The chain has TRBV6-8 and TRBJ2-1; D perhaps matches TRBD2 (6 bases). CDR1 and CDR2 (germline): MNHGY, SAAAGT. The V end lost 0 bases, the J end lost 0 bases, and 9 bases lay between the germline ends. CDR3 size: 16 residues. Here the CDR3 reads CASSYSSGGSYNEQFF. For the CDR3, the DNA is TGTGCCAGCAGTTACTCGTCCGGGGGCTCCTACAATGAGCAGTTCTTC.

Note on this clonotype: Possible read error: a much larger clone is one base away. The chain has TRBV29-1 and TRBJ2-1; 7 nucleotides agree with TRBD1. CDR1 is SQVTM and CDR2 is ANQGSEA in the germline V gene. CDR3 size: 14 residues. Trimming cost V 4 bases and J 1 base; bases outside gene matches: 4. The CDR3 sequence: CSVAAGGSYNEQFF. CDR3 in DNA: TGCAGCGTTGCTGCAGGGGGTTCCTACAATGAGCAGTTCTTC.

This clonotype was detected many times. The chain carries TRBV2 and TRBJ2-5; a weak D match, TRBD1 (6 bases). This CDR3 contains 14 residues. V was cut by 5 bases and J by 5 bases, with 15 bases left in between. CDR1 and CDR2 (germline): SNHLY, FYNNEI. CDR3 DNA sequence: TGTGCCAGCAGTTTGGACAGCTCTAGGGAGACCCAGTACTTC. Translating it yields CASSLDSSRETQYF.

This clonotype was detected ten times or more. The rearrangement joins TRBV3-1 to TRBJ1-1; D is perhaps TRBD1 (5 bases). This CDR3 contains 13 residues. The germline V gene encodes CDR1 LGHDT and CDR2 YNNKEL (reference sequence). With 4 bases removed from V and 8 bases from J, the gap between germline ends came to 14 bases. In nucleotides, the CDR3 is TGTGCCAGCAGCCCAATTCCTGAGGGGGAAGCTTTCTTT. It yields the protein CASSPIPEGEAFF.

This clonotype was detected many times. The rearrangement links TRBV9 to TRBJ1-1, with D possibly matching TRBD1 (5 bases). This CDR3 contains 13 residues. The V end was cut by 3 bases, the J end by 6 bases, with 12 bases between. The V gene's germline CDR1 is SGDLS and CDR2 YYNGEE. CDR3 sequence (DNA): TGTGCCAGCAGCGCCAGGGAGGATGCTGAAGCTTTCTTT. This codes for CASSAREDAEAFF.